This entry is about one T cell receptor (beta chain). As originally analysed: The assay estimated nucleated cells by amplifying reference gene primers. Assay: immunoSEQ multiplex PCR; the TCRdb copy retains only in-frame clones and omits some. For V, J and clone size, that table is used; D and trimming come from the DNA. This repertoire shows about 34,000 clones, around 90% found once; its top ten account for 5.5% to 7%. The sample belongs to a study of blood T cell repertoires in COVID-19. As for the study in general: Researchers got acute and convalescent COVID-19 samples from the United States, Italy and Spain. The cDNA or gDNA used as material had been derived from T cells, B-cell-depleted T cells, or PBMCs.

J gave up 4 bases and V 6 bases, and 6 bases lay outside the gene matches. The CDR3 contains 14 residues. Germline assignment: CDR1 SNHLY and CDR2 FYNNEI. This TCR was sampled from a woman aged 80 or over with acute or convalescent COVID-19. The rearrangement links TRBV2 to TRBJ1-1; 9 bases match TRBD1. Input material: peripheral blood. The CDR3 is CASRSGQGGTEAFF. CDR3 DNA: TGTGCCAGCAGATCGGGACAGGGAGGCACTGAAGCTTTCTTT.